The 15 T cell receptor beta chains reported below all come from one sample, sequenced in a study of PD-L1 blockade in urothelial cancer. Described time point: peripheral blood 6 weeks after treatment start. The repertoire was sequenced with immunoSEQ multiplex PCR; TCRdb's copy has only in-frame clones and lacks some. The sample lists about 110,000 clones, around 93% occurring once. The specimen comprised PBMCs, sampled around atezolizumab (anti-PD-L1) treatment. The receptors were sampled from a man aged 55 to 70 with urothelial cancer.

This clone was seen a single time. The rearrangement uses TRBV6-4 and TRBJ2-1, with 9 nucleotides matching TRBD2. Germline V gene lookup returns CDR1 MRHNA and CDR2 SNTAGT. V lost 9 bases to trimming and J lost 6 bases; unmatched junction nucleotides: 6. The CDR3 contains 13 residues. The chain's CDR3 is CASLAGLSNEQFF. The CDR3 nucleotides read TGTGCCAGTCTAGCGGGACTCTCCAATGAGCAGTTCTTC.

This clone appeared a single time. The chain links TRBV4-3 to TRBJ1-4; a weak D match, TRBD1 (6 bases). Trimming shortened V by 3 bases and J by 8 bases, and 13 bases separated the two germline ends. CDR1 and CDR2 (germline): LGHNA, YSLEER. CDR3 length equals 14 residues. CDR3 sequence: CASSQGAGQEKLFF. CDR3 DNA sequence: TGCGCCAGCAGCCAGGGGGCAGGGCAAGAAAAACTGTTTTTT.

The CDR3: CASSLRAGVNTGELFF. CDR3 in DNA: TGTGCCAGCAGTTTAAGAGCCGGGGTGAACACCGGGGAGCTGTTTTTT. The chain is built from TRBV27 and TRBJ2-2, with TRBD2 as a possible D gene (5 bases). Germline CDR1 and CDR2: MNHEY and SMNVEV (reference sequence). The CDR3 runs 16 residues. Trimming cost V 2 bases and J 1 base, with 11 bases left between them.

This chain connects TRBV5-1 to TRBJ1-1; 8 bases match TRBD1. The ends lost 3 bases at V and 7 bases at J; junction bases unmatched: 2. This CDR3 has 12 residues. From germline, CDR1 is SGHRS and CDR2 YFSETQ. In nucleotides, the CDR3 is TGCGCCAGCAGCTCTGGACAGGGTGAAGCTTTCTTT. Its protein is CASSSGQGEAFF.

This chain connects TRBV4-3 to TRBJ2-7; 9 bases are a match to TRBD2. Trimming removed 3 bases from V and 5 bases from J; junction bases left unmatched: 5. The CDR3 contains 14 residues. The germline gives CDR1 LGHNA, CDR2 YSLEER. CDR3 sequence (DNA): TGCGCCAGCAGCCAGGCCGGGACTAGCAACGAGCAGTACTTC. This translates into CASSQAGTSNEQYF.

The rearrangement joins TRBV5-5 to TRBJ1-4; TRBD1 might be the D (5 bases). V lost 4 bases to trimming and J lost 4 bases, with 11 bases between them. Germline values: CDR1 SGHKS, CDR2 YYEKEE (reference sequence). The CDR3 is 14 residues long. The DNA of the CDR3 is TGTGCCAGCAGCGCGGGACGGATTAATGAAAAACTGTTTTTT. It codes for CASSAGRINEKLFF.

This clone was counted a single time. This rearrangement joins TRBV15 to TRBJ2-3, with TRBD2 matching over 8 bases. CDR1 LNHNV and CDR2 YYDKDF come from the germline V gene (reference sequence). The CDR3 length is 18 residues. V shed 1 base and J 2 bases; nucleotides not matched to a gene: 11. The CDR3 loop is CATSRGITSGGDTDTQYF. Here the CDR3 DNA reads TGTGCCACCAGCAGAGGTATAACTAGCGGAGGGGACACAGATACGCAGTATTTT.

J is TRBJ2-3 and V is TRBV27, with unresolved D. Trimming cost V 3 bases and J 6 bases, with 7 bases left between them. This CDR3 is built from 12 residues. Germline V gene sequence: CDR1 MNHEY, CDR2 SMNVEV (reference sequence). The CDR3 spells CASSFYGDTQYF. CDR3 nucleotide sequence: TGTGCCAGCAGTTTTTACGGGGATACGCAGTATTTT.

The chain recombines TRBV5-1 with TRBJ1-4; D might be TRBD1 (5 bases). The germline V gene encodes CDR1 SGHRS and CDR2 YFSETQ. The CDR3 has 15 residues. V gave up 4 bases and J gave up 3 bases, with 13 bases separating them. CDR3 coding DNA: TGCGCCAGCAGCCCGGGGGGGTTGGCTAATGAAAAACTGTTTTTT. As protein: CASSPGGLANEKLFF.

CDR3 in DNA: TGTGCCAGCAGCACTCGGACAGGGGGCACAGATACGCAGTATTTT. This encodes CASSTRTGGTDTQYF. This chain links TRBV9 with TRBJ2-3, with 9 bases fitting TRBD1. The CDR3 loop spans 15 amino acids. Germline V gene data show CDR1 as SGDLS and CDR2 as YYNGEE. V was pared by 4 bases and J by 1 base, with 4 bases of the junction left unmatched.

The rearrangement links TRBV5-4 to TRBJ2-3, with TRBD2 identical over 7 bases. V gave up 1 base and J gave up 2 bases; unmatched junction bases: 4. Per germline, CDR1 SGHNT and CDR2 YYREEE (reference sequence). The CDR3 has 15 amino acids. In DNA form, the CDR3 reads TGTGCCAGCAGCTTGAGGCTAGCGGACACAGATACGCAGTATTTT. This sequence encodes CASSLRLADTDTQYF.

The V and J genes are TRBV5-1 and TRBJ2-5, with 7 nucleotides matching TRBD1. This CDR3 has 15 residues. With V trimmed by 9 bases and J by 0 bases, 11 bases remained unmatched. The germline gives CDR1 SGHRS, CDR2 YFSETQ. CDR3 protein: CATSPGTAYQETQYF. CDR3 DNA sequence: TGCGCCACCTCCCCCGGGACAGCGTACCAAGAGACCCAGTACTTC.

CDR3 region: CASSLVGQASYEQYF. In DNA, the CDR3 is TGTGCCAGCAGCTTGGTAGGACAGGCGAGCTACGAGCAGTACTTC. The chain uses TRBV5-8 and TRBJ2-7, with 7 bases aligning to TRBD1. Looked up from germline, CDR1 is SGHTS and CDR2 is YDEGEE. This CDR3 is 15 amino acids long. V trimming: 0 bases; J trimming: 3 bases; junction bases outside the gene matches: 6.

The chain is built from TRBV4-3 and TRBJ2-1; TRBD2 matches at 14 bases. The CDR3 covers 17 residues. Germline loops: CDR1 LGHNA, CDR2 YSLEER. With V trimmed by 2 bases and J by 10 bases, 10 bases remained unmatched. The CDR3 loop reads CASSQHTGTSGGGEQFF. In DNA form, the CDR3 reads TGCGCCAGCAGCCAACATACCGGGACTAGCGGGGGTGGGGAGCAGTTCTTC.

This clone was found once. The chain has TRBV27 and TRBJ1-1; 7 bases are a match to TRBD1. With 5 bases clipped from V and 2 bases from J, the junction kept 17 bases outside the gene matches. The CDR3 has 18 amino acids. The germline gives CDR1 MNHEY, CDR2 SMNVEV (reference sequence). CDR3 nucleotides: TGTGCCAGCAGTCGACAGGGTGTTTATCCTATACTTAACACTGAAGCTTTCTTT. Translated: CASSRQGVYPILNTEAFF.